Listed here are 12 T cell receptor beta chains from one sample, sequenced in a study of blood T cells in healthy people across ages. A second PCR, run for about 7 to 11 cycles, used a sample-barcoded 5' primer plus a J-beta primer mix. TCRdb re-called the 5' RACE reads with MiXCR, one entry per CDR3 protein. Of some 1.5 million distinct CDR3 sequences in the sample, about 42% were seen once. Sequencing was carried out using blood. These receptors were taken from a woman under 30 in good health.

The V gene is TRBV29-1, the J gene TRBJ2-4, with 11 bases lining up with TRBD2. The end of the DNA aligns better with TRBJ2-7, so the J call may be wrong. Germline-derived CDR1 and CDR2 are SQVTM and ANQGSEA. CDR3 length: 15 residues. The CDR3 region has the DNA TGCAGCGCCGCCCGTAGCGGGAGGGCCACCTACGAGCAGTACTTC. Amino acids: CSAARSGRATYEQYF.

V is TRBV5-1 and J is TRBJ2-3; 11 bases are a match to TRBD2. The germline V gene encodes CDR1 SGHRS and CDR2 YFSETQ. With 4 bases clipped from V and 5 bases from J, the junction kept 6 bases outside the gene matches. CDR3 length: 15 amino acids. CDR3 nucleotides: TGCGCCAGCAGCGCGGGGACTAGCGGACTAGATACGCAGTATTTT. Amino acid sequence: CASSAGTSGLDTQYF.

This clonotype was found a few times. The chain combines TRBV7-2 with TRBJ2-1, with D tentatively TRBD2 (6 bases). The V end was cut by 5 bases, the J end by 3 bases, with 17 bases between. Germline values: CDR1 SGHTA, CDR2 FQGNSA. The CDR3 runs 16 residues. The CDR3 region is CASSKTSAGLYNEQFF. The DNA for the CDR3 is TGTGCCAGCAGCAAGACCTCAGCGGGCCTCTACAATGAGCAGTTCTTC. Using reference TRBV7-2 and TRBJ2-1 for the parts outside the CDR3, the full variable domain is GAGVSQSPSNKVTEKGKDVELRCDPISGHTALYWYRQSLGQGLEFLIYFQGNSAPDKSGLPSDRFSAERTGGSVSTLTIQRTQQEDSAVYLCASSKTSAGLYNEQFFGPGTRLTVL.

The chain is built from TRBV27 and TRBJ1-2, with 8 bases identical to TRBD1. Germline-derived CDR1 and CDR2 are MNHEY and SMNVEV (reference sequence). V shed 8 bases and J 4 bases; nucleotides not matched to a gene: 9. This CDR3 is built from 14 residues. This CDR3 is CASHSGGSVYGYTF. CDR3 nucleotides: TGTGCCAGCCATTCAGGGGGCTCTGTCTATGGCTACACCTTC.

This rearrangement joins TRBV11-2 to TRBJ2-1, with TRBD1 identical over 9 bases. The germline gives CDR1 SGHAT, CDR2 FQNNGV. The CDR3 length is 16 residues. The ends lost 3 bases at V and 4 bases at J; junction bases unmatched: 7. CDR3 bases: TGTGCCAGCAGCTTTTGGGACAGGGATATTTACAATGAGCAGTTCTTC. It is translated as CASSFWDRDIYNEQFF.

The J gene is TRBJ2-5, the V gene TRBV27; D is ambiguous. Germline V gives CDR1 MNHEY, CDR2 SMNVEV (reference sequence). The CDR3 has 16 residues. The germline V and J ends were trimmed by 5 bases and 2 bases, with 18 bases remaining between them. In DNA, the CDR3 is TGTGCCAGCAGTCGCCGAACCACCTCCACTCAAGAGACCCAGTACTTC. It yields the protein CASSRRTTSTQETQYF.

The chain recombines TRBV7-2 with TRBJ2-1; 11 bases line up with TRBD2. Germline V gene sequence: CDR1 SGHTA, CDR2 FQGNSA. The CDR3 length is 16 residues. The V segment lost 5 bases and the J segment 4 bases; nucleotides outside the gene matches: 7. For the CDR3, the DNA is TGTGCCAGCAGCACCCACCCTAGCGGGGGGTACAATGAGCAGTTCTTC. It encodes CASSTHPSGGYNEQFF.

V usage is TRBV12-3 or TRBV12-4 and J usage is TRBJ1-1, with no clear D. V was cut by 5 bases and J by 1 base, with 11 bases left in between. This CDR3 is built from 14 residues. The CDR3 sequence: CASSVGQTNTEAFF. CDR3 coding DNA: TGTGCCAGCAGTGTCGGGCAGACGAACACTGAAGCTTTCTTT.

This rearrangement joins TRBV29-1 to TRBJ2-3; tentative D call: TRBD1 (6 bases). The CDR3 is made up of 14 amino acids. V was clipped by 2 bases and J by 0 bases, with 9 bases between them. Germline V gene lookup returns CDR1 SQVTM and CDR2 ANQGSEA. CDR3 in DNA: TGCAGCGTTGAACGGACAGCTAGCACAGATACGCAGTATTTT. This sequence encodes CSVERTASTDTQYF.

Only one count was recorded for this clonotype. An end of the junction differs from the germline gene, which may be a read error. The chain combines TRBV29-1 with TRBJ2-1; perhaps TRBD2 as D (5 bases). Looked up from germline, CDR1 is SQVTM and CDR2 is ANQGSEA. The CDR3 extends over 12 amino acids. The CDR3 here is CGVRHGEHEQFF. CDR3 coding DNA: TGCGGCGTTCGGCACGGGGAGCATGAGCAGTTCTTC.

This chain joins TRBV5-1 and TRBJ2-3; no definite D call. The CDR3 loop spans 14 amino acids. The germline V and J ends were trimmed by 1 base and 4 bases, with 10 bases remaining between them. Germline V gives CDR1 SGHRS, CDR2 YFSETQ. The CDR3 is CASSLMSQADTQYF. The CDR3 coding sequence is TGCGCCAGCAGCTTGATGTCGCAGGCAGATACGCAGTATTTT.

The V gene is TRBV9, the J gene TRBJ2-3, with D maybe TRBD1 (6 bases). The CDR3 length is 14 residues. Germline V gene sequence: CDR1 SGDLS, CDR2 YYNGEE. V lost 3 bases and J lost 4, with 12 bases in between. The CDR3 region is CASSGTVPPDTQYF. CDR3 sequence (DNA): TGTGCCAGCAGCGGGACAGTCCCCCCAGATACGCAGTATTTT.